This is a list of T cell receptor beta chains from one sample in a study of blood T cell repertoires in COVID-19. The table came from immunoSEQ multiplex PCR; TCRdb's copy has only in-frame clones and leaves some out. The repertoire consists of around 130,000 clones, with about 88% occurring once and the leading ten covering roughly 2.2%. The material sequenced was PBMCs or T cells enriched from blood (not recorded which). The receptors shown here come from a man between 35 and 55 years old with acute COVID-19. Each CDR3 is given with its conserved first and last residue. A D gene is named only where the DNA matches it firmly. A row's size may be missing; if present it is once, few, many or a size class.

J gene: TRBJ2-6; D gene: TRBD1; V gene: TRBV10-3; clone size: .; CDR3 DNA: TGTGCCATCAGTGAAGGGACAGCAAGCTCTGGGGCCAACGTCCTGACTTTC; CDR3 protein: CAISEGTASSGANVLTF
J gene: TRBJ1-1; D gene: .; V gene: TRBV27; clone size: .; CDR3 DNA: TGTGCCAGCAGTTTATCGTCGCGGGGCACTGAAGCTTTCTTT; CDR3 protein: CASSLSSRGTEAFF
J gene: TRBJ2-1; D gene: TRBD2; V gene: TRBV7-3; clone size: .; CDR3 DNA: TGTGCCAGCAGCTTAGGGCTAGCGGGAGAGAATGAGCAGTTCTTC; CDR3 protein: CASSLGLAGENEQFF
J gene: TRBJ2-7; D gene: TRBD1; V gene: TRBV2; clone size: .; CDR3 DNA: TGTGCCAGCAGTTCGGACAGGGACCACGAGCAGTACTTC; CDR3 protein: CASSSDRDHEQYF
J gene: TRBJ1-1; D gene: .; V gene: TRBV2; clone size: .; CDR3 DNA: TGTGCCAGCAGCGTACAGGTCCGCACTGAAGCTTTCTTT; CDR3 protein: CASSVQVRTEAFF
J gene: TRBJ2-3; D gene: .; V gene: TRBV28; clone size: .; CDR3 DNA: TGTGCCAGCAGTTCCAGGGGTGGGAGCACAGATACGCAGTATTTT; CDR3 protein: CASSSRGGSTDTQYF
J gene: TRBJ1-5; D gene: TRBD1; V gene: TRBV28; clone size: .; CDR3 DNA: TGTGCCAGCGGCTGGCAGGGGGGAAATAGCAATCAGCCCCAGCATTTT; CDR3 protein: CASGWQGGNSNQPQHF
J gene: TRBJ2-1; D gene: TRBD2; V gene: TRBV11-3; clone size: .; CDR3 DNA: TGTGCCAGCAGCTCCCGGACTAGTTACAATGAGCAGTTCTTC; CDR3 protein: CASSSRTSYNEQFF
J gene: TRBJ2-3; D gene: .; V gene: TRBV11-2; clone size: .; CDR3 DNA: TGTGCCAGCAGCTTAGGAGTATCTAAAGATACGCAGTATTTT; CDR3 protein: CASSLGVSKDTQYF
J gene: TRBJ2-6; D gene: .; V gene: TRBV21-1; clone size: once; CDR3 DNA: TGTGCCAGCAGCTCAGGGAGGGGCCTCTACTCTGGGGCCAACGTCCTGACTTTC; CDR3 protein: CASSSGRGLYSGANVLTF
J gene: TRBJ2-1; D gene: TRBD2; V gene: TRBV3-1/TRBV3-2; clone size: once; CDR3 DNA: TGTGCCAGCAGCCAAGGAGCTTCCGGGACTAGCGCTTACAATGAGCAGTTCTTC; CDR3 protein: CASSQGASGTSAYNEQFF
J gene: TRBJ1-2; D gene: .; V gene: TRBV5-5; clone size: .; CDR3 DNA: TGTGCCAGCAGCTTGTTAGAGACACCTTATGGCTACACCTTC; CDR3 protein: CASSLLETPYGYTF
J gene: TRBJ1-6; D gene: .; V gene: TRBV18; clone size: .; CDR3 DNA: TGTGCCAGCTCACCACGGGAGGGCTTCGGGGGTAATTCACCCCTCCACTTT; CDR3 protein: CASSPREGFGGNSPLHF
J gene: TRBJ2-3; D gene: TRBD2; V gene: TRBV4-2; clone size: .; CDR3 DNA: TGTGCCAGCAGCCAAGAGGCGGTAGCGGGGGGCCGAACAGATACGCAGTATTTT; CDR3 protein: CASSQEAVAGGRTDTQYF
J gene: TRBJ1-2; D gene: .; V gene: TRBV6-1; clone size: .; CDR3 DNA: TGTGCCAGCAGTGAAGGTAGTGGCCGGGCGGGCTATGGCTACACCTTC; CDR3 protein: CASSEGSGRAGYGYTF
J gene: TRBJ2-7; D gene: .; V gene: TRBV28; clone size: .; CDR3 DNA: TGTGCCAGCAGTTTATGGGGCGGGCATAACTACGAGCAGTACTTC; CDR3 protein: CASSLWGGHNYEQYF
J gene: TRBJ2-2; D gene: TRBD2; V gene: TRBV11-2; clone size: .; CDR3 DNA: TGTGCCAGCAGCGCGGGGGGGGCCGGGGAGCTGTTTTTT; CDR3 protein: CASSAGGAGELFF
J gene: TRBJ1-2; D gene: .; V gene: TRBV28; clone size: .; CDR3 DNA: TGTGCCAGCAGTTCCACGGGGGGAGGCTACACCTTC; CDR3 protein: CASSSTGGGYTF
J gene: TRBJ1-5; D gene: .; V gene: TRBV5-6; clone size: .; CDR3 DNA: TGTGCCAGCAGCTTGGCAGGGGCAGGCAATCAGCCCCAGCATTTT; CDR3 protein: CASSLAGAGNQPQHF
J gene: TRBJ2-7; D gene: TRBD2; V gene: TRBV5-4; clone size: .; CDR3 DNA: TGTGCCAGCAGCTTAGGGACTAGCGGCTCCTACGAGCAGTACTTC; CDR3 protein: CASSLGTSGSYEQYF
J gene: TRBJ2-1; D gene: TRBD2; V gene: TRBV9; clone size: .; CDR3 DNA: TGTGCCAGCAGCGTAGAATCGACGACTAGCGGGGCGTACAATGAGCAGTTCTTC; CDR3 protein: CASSVESTTSGAYNEQFF
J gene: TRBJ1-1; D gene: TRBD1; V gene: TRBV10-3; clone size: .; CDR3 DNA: TGTGCCATCAGTGACCAGGGGGCAGGGAGAACTGAAGCTTTCTTT; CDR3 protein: CAISDQGAGRTEAFF